The present TCR beta chain was sequenced within a study of Graves' ophthalmopathy and Graves' hyperthyroidism. Whole-study context: If no ophthalmopathy appeared within 18 months of follow-up, hyperthyroidism was termed stable.

This CDR3 is 13 amino acids long. CDR1 and CDR2 from the germline V gene are KGHDR and SFDVKD. V was pared by 3 bases and J by 10 bases, with 9 bases between. Amplifying from RNA transcripts, the study obtained TCR beta CDR3 regions. Following a first-round RT-PCR that used HTBI primers, a second-round multiplex PCR was carried out. TCRdb passed the multiplex PCR reads through MiXCR, listing each CDR3 protein once. The profile shows more than 1,000,000 distinct CDR3 sequences, about 36% of them singletons. The receptor comes from an adult man with Graves' hyperthyroidism. The sequencing sample was made of peripheral blood or thyroid tissue (not recorded which). The rearrangement uses TRBV24-1 and TRBJ1-6; D unclear. The CDR3 sequence: CATSDPGVSPLHF. The CDR3 DNA is TGTGCCACCAGTGATCCGGGAGTATCACCCCTCCACTTT.